Each of the 32 T cell receptor beta chains below was sequenced from the same sample in a study of T cells expressing NK-cell markers. TCRdb reanalyzed the 5' RACE reads and collapses them to one entry per CDR3 protein, without DNA. In all, the sample yields more than 120,000 distinct CDR3 sequences. Sequenced: blood T cells: a sorted CD56 or NKG2C T cell subset, CD4+ or CD8+ T cells, or bulk PBMC T cells (not recorded which). The receptor source for this set is a man in his late teens or twenties in good health.

The V and J genes are TRBV9 and TRBJ2-3; TCRdb returns TRBD1, unconfirmable since there is no DNA. This CDR3 is 15 amino acids long. The germline gives CDR1 SGDLS, CDR2 YYNGEE. CDR3 loop: CASSGRDGGGYTQYF.

The chain uses TRBV27 and TRBJ1-1. The CDR3 totals 13 residues. CDR1 and CDR2 from the germline V gene are MNHEY and SMNVEV (reference sequence). CDR3 loop: CASSLSRGTEAFF.

V and J are TRBV6-1 and TRBJ2-5; TCRdb's assignment of TRBD2 cannot be checked, as there is no DNA. Germline CDR1 MNHNS, CDR2 SASEGT. This CDR3 has 14 residues. The CDR3 here is CASRASDYQETQYF.

V and J are TRBV15 and TRBJ2-7; there is no DNA to check the TCRdb D call of TRBD1. Germline loops: CDR1 LNHNV, CDR2 YYDKDF (reference sequence). The CDR3 length is 15 residues. CDR3 sequence: CATSPGTGDRGEQYF.

This chain uses TRBV27 with TRBJ2-7; the TCRdb call, TRBD1, lacks DNA for checking. In germline, CDR1 is MNHEY, CDR2 SMNVEV (reference sequence). This CDR3 is 16 amino acids long. This CDR3 reads CASSLSRQGAFYEQYF.

The rearrangement uses TRBV27 and TRBJ2-1. Germline V gene sequence: CDR1 MNHEY, CDR2 SMNVEV (reference sequence). This CDR3 is 12 amino acids long. The CDR3 loop is CASSSSLNEQFF.

This chain links TRBV2 with TRBJ2-1; the D gene TCRdb calls, TRBD2, cannot be checked with no DNA. The CDR3 runs 14 residues. In germline, CDR1 is SNHLY, CDR2 FYNNEI. CDR3 loop: CASKGGRGYNEQFF. The variable domain in full, completed from reference TRBV2 and TRBJ2-1, reads EPEVTQTPSHQVTQMGQEVILRCVPISNHLYFYWYRQILGQKVEFLVSFYNNEISEKSEIFDDQFSVERPDGSNFTLKIRSTKLEDSAMYFCASKGGRGYNEQFFGPGTRLTVL.

The chain links TRBV21-1 to TRBJ2-7; TCRdb outputs TRBD2, but without DNA this stays unchecked. TRBV21-1 is designated a pseudogene. This CDR3 is 13 amino acids long. CDR3 sequence: CASKRGPTYEQYF.

The chain joins TRBV12-3 or TRBV12-4 to TRBJ2-1. There are 13 residues in the CDR3. The CDR3 loop reads CASRQDRYNEQFF.

CDR3 amino acids: CSVDLVSGNTIYF. The chain recombines TRBV29-1 with TRBJ1-3. Looked up from germline, CDR1 is SQVTM and CDR2 is ANQGSEA. This CDR3 comprises 13 residues.

V gene TRBV7-2 combines with J gene TRBJ1-6. CDR3 length: 15 residues. CDR1 and CDR2 (germline): SGHTA, FQGNSA. The CDR3 here is CASSLGPGANSPLHF.

The chain employs TRBV3-1 and TRBJ2-1; the TRBD2 assignment by TCRdb is unverifiable without DNA. This CDR3 comprises 16 residues. Looked up from germline, CDR1 is LGHDT and CDR2 is YNNKEL (reference sequence). The CDR3 sequence: CASSLEEGVVGNEQFF.

V and J are TRBV9 and TRBJ2-2. The CDR3 has 17 amino acids. From germline, CDR1 is SGDLS and CDR2 YYNGEE. CDR3: CASSPFSNPQNTGELFF.

J is TRBJ2-2 and V is TRBV4-3; the D call of TRBD1 rests on TCRdb alone, since no DNA is present to check it. The germline CDR1 and CDR2 sequences are LGHNA and YSLEER. The CDR3 length is 17 residues. The CDR3 sequence is CASSQDLGQGYTGELFF.

This chain links TRBV20-1 with TRBJ1-4. CDR1 is DFQATT and CDR2 is SNEGSKA in the germline V gene (reference sequence). The CDR3 runs 15 residues. The CDR3: CSAADLREAGEKLFF.

V usage is TRBV13 and J usage is TRBJ2-3. CDR1 is PRHDT and CDR2 is FYEKMQ in the germline V gene (reference sequence). The CDR3 is 15 residues long. The CDR3 spells CASSLDGWYTDTQYF.

The chain joins TRBV2 to TRBJ2-1; TCRdb calls TRBD1, which cannot be checked without DNA. This CDR3 is built from 12 residues. CDR1 is SNHLY, CDR2 FYNNEI, per germline. The CDR3 spells CASRTDRDEQFF.

The rearrangement uses TRBV20-1 and TRBJ1-3; the TCRdb D gene call, TRBD1, has no DNA to confirm it. The CDR3 loop spans 14 amino acids. CDR1 is DFQATT and CDR2 is SNEGSKA in the germline V gene (reference sequence). CDR3 amino acids: CSARPDRGLDTIYF.

The chain is built from TRBV6-1 and TRBJ1-5; TCRdb names TRBD1, which stays unverified in the absence of DNA. Germline CDR1 and CDR2: MNHNS and SASEGT. This CDR3 contains 16 residues. The CDR3 loop is CASSGRDRGLNQPQHF.

The CDR3 is CASSLWREIETQYF. V is TRBV28 and J is TRBJ2-5; as DNA is missing, the TRBD2 call by TCRdb cannot be tested. The CDR3 consists of 14 residues. The germline CDR1 and CDR2 sequences are MDHEN and SYDVKM. Looking up the rest from reference TRBV28 and TRBJ2-5 gives the full variable domain: DVKVTQSSRYLVKRTGEKVFLECVQDMDHENMFWYRQDPGLGLRLIYFSYDVKMKEKGDIPEGYSVSREKKERFSLILESASTNQTSMYLCASSLWREIETQYFGPGTRLLVL.

This chain uses TRBV29-1 with TRBJ2-3; TCRdb's D call, TRBD1, is unchecked because there is no DNA. Germline V CDR1 and CDR2: SQVTM, ANQGSEA. The CDR3 covers 15 residues. The CDR3 sequence: CSVELRTASTDTQYF.

This chain joins TRBV30 and TRBJ2-1. This CDR3 spans 12 amino acids. In germline, CDR1 is GTSNPN, CDR2 SVGIG (reference sequence). This chain's CDR3 is CAWSVINNEQFF.

This chain links TRBV29-1 with TRBJ2-7; the TCRdb D gene call, TRBD1, has no DNA to confirm it. The CDR3 loop spans 13 amino acids. Germline-derived CDR1 and CDR2 are SQVTM and ANQGSEA. CDR3: CSVAGTDFYEQYF.

This chain joins TRBV5-1 and TRBJ2-7; TCRdb picks TRBD1, but there is no DNA to check that call. The CDR3 has 15 amino acids. Per germline, CDR1 SGHRS and CDR2 YFSETQ. The CDR3 sequence: CASSLAHGGKGEQYF.

The V and J genes are TRBV24-1 and TRBJ2-5. Germline assignment: CDR1 KGHDR and CDR2 SFDVKD. The CDR3 length is 14 residues. The CDR3: CATSDLAGKETQYF.

The chain employs TRBV5-6 and TRBJ2-1; TCRdb indicates TRBD2, and absent DNA this call remains unverified. The CDR3 covers 15 residues. The germline V gene encodes CDR1 SGHDT and CDR2 YYEEEE. CDR3 sequence reads: CASSLEQGLGNEQFF.

The chain carries TRBV29-1 and TRBJ2-2; TCRdb calls TRBD2, which cannot be checked without DNA. This CDR3 is 14 amino acids long. Germline V gene sequence: CDR1 SQVTM, CDR2 ANQGSEA. The CDR3 spells CSVEDSLVGGELFF.

The V call is TRBV11-2, the J call TRBJ2-5; TCRdb's D gene call, TRBD1, goes unchecked for lack of DNA. This CDR3 comprises 17 residues. The germline gives CDR1 SGHAT, CDR2 FQNNGV. The CDR3 is CASSPPDGLLGSETQYF.

CDR3 loop: CASSLLLAGEEYEQYF. The chain carries TRBV7-9 and TRBJ2-7; as DNA is missing, the TRBD2 call by TCRdb cannot be tested. CDR1 and CDR2 from the germline V gene are SEHNR and FQNEAQ (reference sequence). The CDR3 loop spans 16 amino acids.

V usage is TRBV27 and J usage is TRBJ1-1; the D call from TCRdb, TRBD1, cannot be confirmed without DNA. The germline V gene has CDR1 MNHEY and CDR2 SMNVEV (reference sequence). The CDR3 is 16 amino acids. CDR3 region: CASSLLVGQGVTEAFF.

The rearrangement uses TRBV20-1 and TRBJ2-1; absent DNA, TCRdb's TRBD2 call cannot be checked. The CDR3 length is 17 residues. CDR1 is DFQATT and CDR2 is SNEGSKA in the germline V gene (reference sequence). CDR3 loop: CSVRGLAGIRLSNEQFF.

The CDR3 loop reads CSARAKQGIGVGELFF. The V call is TRBV20-1, the J call TRBJ2-2; lacking DNA, the TRBD1 call made by TCRdb goes unchecked. This CDR3 region has 16 residues. From germline, CDR1 is DFQATT and CDR2 SNEGSKA (reference sequence).